This TCR beta chain was identified in a study of blood T cell repertoires in COVID-19. CDR1 and CDR2 (germline): SGHRS, YFSETQ. V shed 4 bases and J shed 8 bases, with 19 bases lying between them. The CDR3 loop spans 16 amino acids. Generated by immunoSEQ multiplex PCR, the TCRdb table keeps only in-frame clones and is missing some. The sample has about 270,000 clones, around 91% seen once. This receptor was identified in a woman aged 18-29 years who had recovered from COVID-19. The J gene is TRBJ1-6, the V gene TRBV5-1; D call uncertain. The sequencing input was PBMCs or T cells enriched from blood (not recorded which). CDR3 sequence (DNA): TGCGCCAGCAGCGACTTCCGGGCAGGAGGAGATTCACCCCTCCACTTT. Amino acid sequence: CASSDFRAGGDSPLHF.